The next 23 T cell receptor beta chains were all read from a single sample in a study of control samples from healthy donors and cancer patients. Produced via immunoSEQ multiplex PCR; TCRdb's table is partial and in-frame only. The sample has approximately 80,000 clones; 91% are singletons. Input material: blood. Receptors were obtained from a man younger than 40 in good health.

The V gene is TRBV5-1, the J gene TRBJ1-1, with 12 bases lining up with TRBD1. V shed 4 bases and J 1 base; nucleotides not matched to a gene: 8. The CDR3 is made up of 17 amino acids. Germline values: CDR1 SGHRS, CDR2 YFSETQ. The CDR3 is CASSGPGQGAGNTEAFF. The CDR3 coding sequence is TGCGCCAGCAGCGGGCCGGGACAGGGGGCAGGGAACACTGAAGCTTTCTTT.

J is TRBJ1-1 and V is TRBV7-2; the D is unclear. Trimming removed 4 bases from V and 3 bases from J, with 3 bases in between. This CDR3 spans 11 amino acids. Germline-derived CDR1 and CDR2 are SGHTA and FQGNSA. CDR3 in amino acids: CASSSYTEAFF. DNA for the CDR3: TGTGCCAGCAGCTCCTACACTGAAGCTTTCTTT.

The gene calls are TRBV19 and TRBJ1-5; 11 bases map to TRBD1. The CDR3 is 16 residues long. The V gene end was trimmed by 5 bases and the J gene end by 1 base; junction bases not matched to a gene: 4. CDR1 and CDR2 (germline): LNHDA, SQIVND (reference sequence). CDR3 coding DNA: TGTGCCAGTAGTGTAGGGGACAGGGGGAGCAATCAGCCCCAGCATTTT. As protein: CASSVGDRGSNQPQHF.

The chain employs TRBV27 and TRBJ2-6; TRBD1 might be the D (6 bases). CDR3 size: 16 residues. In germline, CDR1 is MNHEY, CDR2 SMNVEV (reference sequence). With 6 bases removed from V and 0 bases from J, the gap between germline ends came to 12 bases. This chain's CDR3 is CASRRQVTSGANVLTF. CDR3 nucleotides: TGTGCCAGCAGAAGACAGGTCACCTCTGGGGCCAACGTCCTGACTTTC.

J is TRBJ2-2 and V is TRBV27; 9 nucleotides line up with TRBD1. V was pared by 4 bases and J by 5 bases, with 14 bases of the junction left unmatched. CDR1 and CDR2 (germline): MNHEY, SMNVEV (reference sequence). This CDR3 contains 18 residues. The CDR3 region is CASSSYRGRGIQTGELFF. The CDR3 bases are TGTGCCAGCAGTTCCTACAGGGGGCGGGGGATTCAAACCGGGGAGCTGTTTTTT.

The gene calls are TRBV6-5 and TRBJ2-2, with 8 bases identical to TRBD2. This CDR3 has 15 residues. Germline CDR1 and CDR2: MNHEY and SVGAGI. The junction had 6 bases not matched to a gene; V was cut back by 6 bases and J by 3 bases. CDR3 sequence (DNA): TGTGCCAGCAGCCTCGGGAGGGAGGACACCGGGGAGCTGTTTTTT. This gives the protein CASSLGREDTGELFF.

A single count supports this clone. CDR3 in amino acids: CASSTSGTGPKEPQHF. CDR3 bases: TGTGCCAGCAGTACTTCCGGGACAGGCCCCAAAGAGCCCCAGCATTTT. V usage is TRBV6-6 and J usage is TRBJ1-5, with 8 bases lining up with TRBD1. Trimming at V came to 5 bases and at J to 8 bases, leaving 14 bases not matched to a gene. Germline CDR1 MNHNY, CDR2 SVGAGI (reference sequence). This CDR3 comprises 16 residues.

The CDR3 region has the DNA TGTGCCAGTAGTATGTTAGGGTTAGAGACCCAGTACTTC. This codes for CASSMLGLETQYF. This chain links TRBV19 with TRBJ2-5, with no clear D. Germline assignment: CDR1 LNHDA and CDR2 SQIVND (reference sequence). CDR3 length: 13 amino acids. V shed 3 bases and J shed 4 bases, with 9 bases lying between them.

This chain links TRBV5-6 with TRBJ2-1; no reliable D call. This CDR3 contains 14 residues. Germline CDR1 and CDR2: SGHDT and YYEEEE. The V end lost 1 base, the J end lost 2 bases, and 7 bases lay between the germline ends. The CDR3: CASSLLNTYNEQFF. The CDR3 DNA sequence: TGTGCCAGCAGCTTGCTAAATACCTACAATGAGCAGTTCTTC. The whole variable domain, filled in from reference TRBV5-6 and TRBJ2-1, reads DAGVTQSPTHLIKTRGQQVTLRCSPKSGHDTVSWYQQALGQGPQFIFQYYEEEERQRGNFPDRFSGHQFPNYSSELNVNALLLGDSALYLCASSLLNTYNEQFFGPGTRLTVL.

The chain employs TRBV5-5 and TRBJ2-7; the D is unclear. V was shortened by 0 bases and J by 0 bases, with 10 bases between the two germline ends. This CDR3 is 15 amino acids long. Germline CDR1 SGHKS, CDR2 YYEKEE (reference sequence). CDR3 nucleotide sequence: TGTGCCAGCAGCTTGGTGGGCCTCAGCTCCTACGAGCAGTACTTC. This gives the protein CASSLVGLSSYEQYF.

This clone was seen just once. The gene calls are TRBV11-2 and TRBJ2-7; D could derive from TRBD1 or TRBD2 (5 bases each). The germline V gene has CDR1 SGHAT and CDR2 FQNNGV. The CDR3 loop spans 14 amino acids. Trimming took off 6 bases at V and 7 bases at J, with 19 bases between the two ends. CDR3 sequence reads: CASRTTGTTGEQYF. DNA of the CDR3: TGTGCCAGCAGGACGACCGGGACCACCGGGGAGCAGTACTTC.

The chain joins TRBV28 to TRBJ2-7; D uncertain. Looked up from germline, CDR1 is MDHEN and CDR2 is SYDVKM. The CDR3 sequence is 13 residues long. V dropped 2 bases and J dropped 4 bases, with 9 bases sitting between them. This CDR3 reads CASSLTRIYEQYF. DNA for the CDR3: TGTGCCAGCAGTTTAACCCGGATATACGAGCAGTACTTC.

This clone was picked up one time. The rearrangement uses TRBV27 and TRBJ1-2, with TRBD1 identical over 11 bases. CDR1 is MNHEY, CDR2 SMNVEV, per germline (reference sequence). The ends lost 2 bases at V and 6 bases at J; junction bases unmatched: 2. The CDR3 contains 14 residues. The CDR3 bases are TGTGCCAGCAGTTTAGGACAGGGGGCGAATGGCTACACCTTC. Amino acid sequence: CASSLGQGANGYTF.

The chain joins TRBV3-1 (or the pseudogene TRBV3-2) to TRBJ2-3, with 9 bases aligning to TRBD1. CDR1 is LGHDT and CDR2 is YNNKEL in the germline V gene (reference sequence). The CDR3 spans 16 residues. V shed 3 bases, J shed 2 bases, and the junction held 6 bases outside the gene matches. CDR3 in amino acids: CASSQERQGDTDTQYF. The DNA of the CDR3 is TGTGCCAGCAGCCAGGAACGACAGGGGGACACAGATACGCAGTATTTT.

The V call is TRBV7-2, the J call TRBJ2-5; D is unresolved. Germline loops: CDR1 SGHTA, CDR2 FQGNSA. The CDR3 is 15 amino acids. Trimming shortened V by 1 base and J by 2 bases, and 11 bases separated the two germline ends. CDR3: CASSLVVDPQETQYF. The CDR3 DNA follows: TGTGCCAGCAGCTTAGTAGTAGACCCGCAAGAGACCCAGTACTTC.

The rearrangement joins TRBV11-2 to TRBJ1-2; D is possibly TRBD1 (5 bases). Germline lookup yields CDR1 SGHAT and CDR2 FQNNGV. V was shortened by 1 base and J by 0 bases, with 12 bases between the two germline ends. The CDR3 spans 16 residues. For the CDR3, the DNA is TGTGCCAGCAGCTTAGGGGGGACGGCCACTAACTATGGCTACACCTTC. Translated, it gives CASSLGGTATNYGYTF.

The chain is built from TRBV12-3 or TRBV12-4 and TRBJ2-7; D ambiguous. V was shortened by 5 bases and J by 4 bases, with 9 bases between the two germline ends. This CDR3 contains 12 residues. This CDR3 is CASSPGRYEQYF. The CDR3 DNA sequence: TGTGCCAGCAGTCCCGGTAGGTACGAGCAGTACTTC.

The CDR3 spells CASNTGRTEAFF. CDR3 coding DNA: TGTGCCAGCAATACAGGGAGAACTGAAGCTTTCTTT. The chain joins TRBV12-3 or TRBV12-4 to TRBJ1-1; D possibly corresponds to TRBD1 (6 bases). The CDR3 contains 12 residues. V lost 7 bases to trimming and J lost 5 bases, with 11 bases between them.

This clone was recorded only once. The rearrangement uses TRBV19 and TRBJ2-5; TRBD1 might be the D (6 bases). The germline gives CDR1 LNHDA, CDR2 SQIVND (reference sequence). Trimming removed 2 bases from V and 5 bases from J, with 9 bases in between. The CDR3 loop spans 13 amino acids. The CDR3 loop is CASSITGMETQYF. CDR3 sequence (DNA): TGTGCCAGTAGTATAACAGGGATGGAGACCCAGTACTTC.

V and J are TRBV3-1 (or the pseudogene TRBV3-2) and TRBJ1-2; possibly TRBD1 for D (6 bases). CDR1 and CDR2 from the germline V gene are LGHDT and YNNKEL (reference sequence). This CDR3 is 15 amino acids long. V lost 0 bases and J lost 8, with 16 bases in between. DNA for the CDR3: TGTGCCAGCAGCCAAGATGGGGGGGGCGCCTACGGCTACACCTTC. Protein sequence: CASSQDGGGAYGYTF.

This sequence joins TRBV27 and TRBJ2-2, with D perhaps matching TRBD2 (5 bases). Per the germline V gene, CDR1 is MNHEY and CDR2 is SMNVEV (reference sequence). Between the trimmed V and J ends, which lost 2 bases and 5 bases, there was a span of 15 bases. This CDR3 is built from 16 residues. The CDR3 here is CASSLVGVRGTGELFF. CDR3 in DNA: TGTGCCAGCAGTTTAGTCGGGGTACGGGGTACCGGGGAGCTGTTTTTT.

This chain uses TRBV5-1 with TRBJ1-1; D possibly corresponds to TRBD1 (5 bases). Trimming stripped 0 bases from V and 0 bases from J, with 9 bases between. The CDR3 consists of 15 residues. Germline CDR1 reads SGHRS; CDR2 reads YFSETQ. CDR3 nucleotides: TGCGCCAGCAGCTTGGGTTCAGGGTTGAACACTGAAGCTTTCTTT. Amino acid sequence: CASSLGSGLNTEAFF.

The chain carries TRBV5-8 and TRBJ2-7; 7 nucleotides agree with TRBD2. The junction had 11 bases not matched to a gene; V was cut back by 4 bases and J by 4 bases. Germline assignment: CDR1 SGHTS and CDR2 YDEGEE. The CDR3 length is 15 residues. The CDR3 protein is CASSPKGGEVYEQYF. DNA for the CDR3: TGTGCCAGCAGCCCGAAGGGAGGGGAAGTTTACGAGCAGTACTTC.